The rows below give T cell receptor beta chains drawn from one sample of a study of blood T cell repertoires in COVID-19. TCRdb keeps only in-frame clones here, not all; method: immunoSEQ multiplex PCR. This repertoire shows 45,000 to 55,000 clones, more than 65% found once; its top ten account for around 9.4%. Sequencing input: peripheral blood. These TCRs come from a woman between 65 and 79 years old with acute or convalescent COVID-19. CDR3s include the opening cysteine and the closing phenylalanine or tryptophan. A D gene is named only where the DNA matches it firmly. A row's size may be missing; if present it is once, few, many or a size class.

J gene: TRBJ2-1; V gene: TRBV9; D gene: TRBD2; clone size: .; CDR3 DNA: TGTGCCAGCAGCGCGAGCGGGGACCTATGGAATGAGCAGTTCTTC; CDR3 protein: CASSASGDLWNEQFF
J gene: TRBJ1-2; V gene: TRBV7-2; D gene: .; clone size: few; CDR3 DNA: TGTGCCAGCAGCTCCTACGGTGGGAGGCTCTATGGCTACACCTTC; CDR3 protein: CASSSYGGRLYGYTF
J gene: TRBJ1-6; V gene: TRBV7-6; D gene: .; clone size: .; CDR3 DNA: TGTGCCAGCAGCTTGTCGACAGAAATTAATTCACCCCTCCACTTT; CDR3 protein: CASSLSTEINSPLHF
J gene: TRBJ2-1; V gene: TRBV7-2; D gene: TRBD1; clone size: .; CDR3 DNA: TGTGCCAGCAGCCAACATACAGGGGTAGGGGGTGAGCAGTTCTTC; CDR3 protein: CASSQHTGVGGEQFF
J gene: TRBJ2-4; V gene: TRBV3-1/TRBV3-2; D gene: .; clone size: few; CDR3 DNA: TGTGCCAGCAGCCGTCTAGCGGGACAGGACATTCAGTACTTC; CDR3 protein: CASSRLAGQDIQYF
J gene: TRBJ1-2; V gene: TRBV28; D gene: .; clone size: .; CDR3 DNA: TGTGCCAGCAGTTTAGGGCAGATATATGGCTACACCTTC; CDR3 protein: CASSLGQIYGYTF
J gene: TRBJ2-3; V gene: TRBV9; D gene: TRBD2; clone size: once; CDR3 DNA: TGTGCCAGCAGCTTCCCGGGGGGATCGCAGTATTTT; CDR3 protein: CASSFPGGSQYF
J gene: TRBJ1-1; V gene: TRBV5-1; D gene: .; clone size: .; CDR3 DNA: TGCGCCAGCAGCTTGGGCCCCGGGGGGAACACTGAAGCTTTCTTT; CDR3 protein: CASSLGPGGNTEAFF
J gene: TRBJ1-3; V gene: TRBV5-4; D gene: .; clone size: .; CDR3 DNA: TGTGCCAGCAGCTTAAACAGGGTGTTAAACACCATATATTTT; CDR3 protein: CASSLNRVLNTIYF
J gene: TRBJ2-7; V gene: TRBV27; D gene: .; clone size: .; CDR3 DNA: TGTGCCAGCCGAGACTCTTTCCTTTCCTACGAGCAGTACTTC; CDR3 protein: CASRDSFLSYEQYF
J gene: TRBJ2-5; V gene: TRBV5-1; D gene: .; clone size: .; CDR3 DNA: TGCGCCAGCAGCTTTACAGCCCAAGAGACCCAGTACTTC; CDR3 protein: CASSFTAQETQYF
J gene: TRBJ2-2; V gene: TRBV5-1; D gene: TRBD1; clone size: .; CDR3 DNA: TGCGCCAGCAGCTTGGCCGGGACAGGGTCAACCGGGGAGCTGTTTTTT; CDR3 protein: CASSLAGTGSTGELFF
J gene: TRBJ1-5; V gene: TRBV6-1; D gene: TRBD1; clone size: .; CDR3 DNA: TGTGCCAGCACTGAACAGGGGGCTCCCAATCAGCCCCAGCATTTT; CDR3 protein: CASTEQGAPNQPQHF
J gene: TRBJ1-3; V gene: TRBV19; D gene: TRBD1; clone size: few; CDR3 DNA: TGTGCCAGTAGTCGGGACAGATACTCTGGAAACACCATATATTTT; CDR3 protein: CASSRDRYSGNTIYF
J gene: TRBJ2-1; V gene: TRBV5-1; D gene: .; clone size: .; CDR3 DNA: TGCGCCAGCAGCTTGGCCAGGGACAATGAGCAGTTCTTC; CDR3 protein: CASSLARDNEQFF
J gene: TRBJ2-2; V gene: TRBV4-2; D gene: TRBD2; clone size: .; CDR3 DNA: TGTGCCAGCAGCCAAGGGGGGGGACTAGCGAACACCGGGGAGCTGTTTTTT; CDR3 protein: CASSQGGGLANTGELFF
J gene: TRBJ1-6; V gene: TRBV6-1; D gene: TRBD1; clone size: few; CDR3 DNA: TGTGCCAGCAGTGAAGTATGGGGAGGACAGGGGACGTCACCCCTCCACTTT; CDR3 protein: CASSEVWGGQGTSPLHF
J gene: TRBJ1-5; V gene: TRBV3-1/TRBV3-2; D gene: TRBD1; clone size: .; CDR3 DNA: TGTGCCAGCAGCGCGCGGACAGGGGGCAGAGAGCCCCAGCATTTT; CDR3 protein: CASSARTGGREPQHF
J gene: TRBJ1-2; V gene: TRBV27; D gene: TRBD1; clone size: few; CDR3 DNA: TGTGCCAGCAGTCGAGACAGGGGGAACTATGGCTACACCTTC; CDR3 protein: CASSRDRGNYGYTF
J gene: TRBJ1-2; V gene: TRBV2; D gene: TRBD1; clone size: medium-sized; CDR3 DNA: TGTGCCAGCAGTGTTTTACAGGGGGCGGATGGCTACACCTTC; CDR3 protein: CASSVLQGADGYTF
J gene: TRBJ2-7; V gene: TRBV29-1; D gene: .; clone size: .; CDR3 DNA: TGCAGCGTTGACCAGGGGGAGCAGTACTTC; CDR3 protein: CSVDQGEQYF
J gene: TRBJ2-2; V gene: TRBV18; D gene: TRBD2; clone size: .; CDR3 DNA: TGTGCCAGCTCGCCCGGGACTAGCGACACCGGGGAGCTGTTTTTT; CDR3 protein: CASSPGTSDTGELFF
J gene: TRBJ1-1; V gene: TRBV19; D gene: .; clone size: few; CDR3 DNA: TGTGCCAGTAGTCCAGGGTGGATGAACACTGAAGCTTTCTTT; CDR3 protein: CASSPGWMNTEAFF